This record looks at one T cell receptor beta chain sequence and its context. These data originate in a study of shared clonotypes between healthy human individuals. Across the study: Donor ages ranged 18 to 49 years: a couple of women, a few men. For every donor, three CD4 naive, three CD4 memory, two CD8 naive and one CD8 memory plates were used.

The repertoire was sequenced with immunoSEQ multiplex PCR; TCRdb's copy has only in-frame clones and lacks some. The table shows approximately 2.1 million clones, with approximately 95% occurring only once. The donors were all Caucasian adults (living in Nashville, Tennessee). Germline V lookup: CDR1 SGDLS, CDR2 YYNGEE. Trimming left V 0 bases short and J 2 bases short, with 9 bases between. The CDR3 totals 14 residues. The V gene is TRBV9, the J gene TRBJ2-7; D unresolved. The sequenced sample was naive CD4+ T cells from PBMCs. Subset: CD45RA+ positively selected. This receptor was taken from a man in his late teens or twenties in good health. Some clones in this sample may be carry-over from other donors' samples. In nucleotides, the CDR3 is TGTGCCAGCAGCGTAGATCCAGCTACCTACGAGCAGTACTTC. Translated: CASSVDPATYEQYF.